The 25 T cell receptor beta chains in this list originate from one sample, sequenced in a study of T cell responses to AZD1222 COVID-19 vaccine. Libraries were prepared by immunoSEQ multiplex PCR; TCRdb keeps only in-frame clonotypes and omits some of them. The data contain 55,000 to 85,000 clones, less than 90% of them singletons. The source was peripheral blood, collected on day 0 of AZD1222 vaccination. The receptors were sampled from an adult in good health.

The genes are TRBV3-1 (or the pseudogene TRBV3-2) and TRBJ2-6, with D tentatively TRBD1 (5 bases). The CDR3 is 14 residues long. The V gene's germline CDR1 is LGHDT and CDR2 YNNKEL (reference sequence). Trimming left V 6 bases short and J 3 bases short, with 9 bases between. The CDR3: CASSPRGGANVLTF. DNA for the CDR3: TGTGCCAGCAGTCCTAGGGGTGGGGCCAACGTCCTGACTTTC.

Note on this clone: This sample includes further DNA sequences coding for the same CDR3. The J gene is TRBJ1-1, the V gene TRBV10-3; D is unresolved. Trimming stripped 1 base from V and 5 bases from J, with 8 bases between. This CDR3 has 13 residues. CDR1 is ENHRY and CDR2 is SYGVKD in the germline V gene. The CDR3 nucleotides read TGTGCCATCAGTGAGTTAGGCGGAACTGAAGCTTTCTTT. It encodes CAISELGGTEAFF.

The rearrangement joins TRBV28 to TRBJ1-6; D might be TRBD1 (5 bases). V lost 4 bases, J lost 4 bases, and 11 bases lay in between. CDR1 MDHEN and CDR2 SYDVKM come from the germline V gene. The CDR3 spans 15 residues. This CDR3 reads CASSSPGTYNSPLHF. The DNA for the CDR3 is TGTGCCAGCAGTTCCCCAGGGACTTATAATTCACCCCTCCACTTT.

This clone was seen a few times. The rearrangement links TRBV10-3 to TRBJ1-5, with 9 bases fitting TRBD1. Unmatched junction bases numbered 4, after V lost 7 bases and J lost 3 bases. Looked up from germline, CDR1 is ENHRY and CDR2 is SYGVKD. This CDR3 comprises 14 residues. The CDR3 region has the DNA TGTGCCATCACCGGGACAGGGTTCAATCAGCCCCAGCATTTT. Translation gives CAITGTGFNQPQHF.

The chain combines TRBV9 with TRBJ2-3; D might be TRBD1 (5 bases). Trimming took off 3 bases at V and 0 bases at J, with 11 bases between the two ends. Germline V gene lookup returns CDR1 SGDLS and CDR2 YYNGEE. This CDR3 spans 15 amino acids. In DNA form, the CDR3 reads TGTGCCAGCAGCGCAGGGCTACAGAGCACAGATACGCAGTATTTT. Its translation is CASSAGLQSTDTQYF.

V usage is TRBV18 and J usage is TRBJ1-6; 9 bases are a match to TRBD1. CDR1 is KGHSH, CDR2 LQKENI, per germline. This CDR3 has 16 residues. With V trimmed by 3 bases and J by 6 bases, 6 bases remained unmatched. The CDR3 DNA is TGTGCCAGCTCACCCCCGGGACAGGGTTTTAATTCACCCCTCCACTTT. This codes for CASSPPGQGFNSPLHF.

V gene TRBV6-1 combines with J gene TRBJ2-5; TRBD1 matches at 8 bases. The CDR3 runs to 16 residues. V lost 4 bases to trimming and J lost 1 base; unmatched junction nucleotides: 8. Germline V gene sequence: CDR1 MNHNS, CDR2 SASEGT. The DNA of the CDR3 is TGTGCCAGCAGTGCAAGGACAGGGTGGACCCAAGAGACCCAGTACTTC. Protein: CASSARTGWTQETQYF.

The rearrangement uses TRBV27 and TRBJ2-1; D tentatively fits TRBD1 or TRBD2 (5 bases each). The germline gives CDR1 MNHEY, CDR2 SMNVEV (reference sequence). This CDR3 has 15 amino acids. The germline V and J ends were trimmed by 8 bases and 6 bases, with 20 bases remaining between them. The CDR3 DNA follows: TGTGCCAGCCGAACGATCTTTACTGGGGGCAATGAGCAGTTCTTC. It translates to CASRTIFTGGNEQFF.

The genes are TRBV6-5 and TRBJ2-7; D may be TRBD1 (5 bases). CDR1 and CDR2 from the germline V gene are MNHEY and SVGAGI. Deletions cut 7 bases from V and 9 bases from J, with 16 bases between. The CDR3 totals 12 residues. The chain's CDR3 is CASNPDTSRQYF. In DNA, the CDR3 is TGTGCCAGCAATCCGGACACCTCTCGGCAGTACTTC.

In nucleotides, the CDR3 is TGTGCCAGCTCACCCTCTCCCGGGACAGGTACGGGGGAGCAGTACTTC. Amino acids: CASSPSPGTGTGEQYF. This rearrangement joins TRBV18 to TRBJ2-7, with 8 nucleotides matching TRBD1. From germline, CDR1 is KGHSH and CDR2 LQKENI. V dropped 3 bases and J dropped 7; count of bases not matched to a gene: 14. This CDR3 has 16 residues.

This sequence joins TRBV6-5 and TRBJ1-6; no firm D call. The CDR3 sequence is 15 residues long. V was cut by 4 bases and J by 2 bases, with 9 bases left in between. In germline, CDR1 is MNHEY, CDR2 SVGAGI. The CDR3 protein is CASSFIAAYNSPLHF. CDR3 bases: TGTGCCAGCAGTTTCATAGCAGCCTATAATTCACCCCTCCACTTT.

The rearrangement uses TRBV7-6 and TRBJ2-5; possibly TRBD1 or TRBD2 for D (5 bases each). Trimming pared 5 bases from V and 1 base from J, leaving 14 bases between. The length of the CDR3 is 15 residues. Germline lookup yields CDR1 SGHVS and CDR2 FNYEAQ. CDR3 DNA sequence: TGTGCCAGCAGCCTCACCCCCGGGACCCAAGAGACCCAGTACTTC. This codes for CASSLTPGTQETQYF.

V and J are TRBV28 and TRBJ1-6; D gene ambiguous. CDR1 is MDHEN and CDR2 is SYDVKM in the germline V gene. Trimming removed 4 bases at V and 0 bases at J, with 16 bases between. The length of the CDR3 is 18 residues. The CDR3 bases are TGTGCCAGCAGTTCCGGCTACCGAAGGAGCTCCTATAATTCACCCCTCCACTTT. This gives the protein CASSSGYRRSSYNSPLHF.

In its sample, this clone was seen a few times. The CDR3 DNA is TGTGCCAGCAGAGGAGAGAACCAAGAGACCCAGTACTTC. The encoded protein is CASRGENQETQYF. This chain connects TRBV27 to TRBJ2-5; D uncertain. The V gene's germline CDR1 is MNHEY and CDR2 SMNVEV (reference sequence). Trimming pared 6 bases from V and 0 bases from J, leaving 8 bases between. The CDR3 has 13 amino acids.

The chain has TRBV2 and TRBJ1-2; D unresolved. V was shortened by 11 bases and J by 8 bases, with 9 bases between the two germline ends. The CDR3 is 9 residues long. The germline gives CDR1 SNHLY, CDR2 FYNNEI. The CDR3 nucleotides read TGTGCCGCGGCCGGCGGCTACACCTTC. Translated: CAAAGGYTF.

The chain employs TRBV10-1 and TRBJ2-7, with D perhaps matching TRBD1 (6 bases). The V gene's germline CDR1 is WNHNN and CDR2 SYGVQD (reference sequence). This CDR3 has 14 residues. Trimming removed 6 bases from V and 2 bases from J, with 14 bases in between. CDR3 sequence (DNA): TGCGCCAGCAGCCCTGGGGACAAAGCCTACGAGCAGTACTTC. Protein: CASSPGDKAYEQYF.

This sequence joins TRBV2 and TRBJ1-1, with D possibly being TRBD1 (5 bases). This CDR3 is built from 13 residues. CDR1 and CDR2 from the germline V gene are SNHLY and FYNNEI. The V and J ends lost 6 bases and 1 base respectively, with 9 bases between them. The CDR3, as DNA: TGTGCCAGCAGACCCGACAGGAACACTGAAGCTTTCTTT. The encoded protein is CASRPDRNTEAFF.

The rearrangement uses TRBV5-8 and TRBJ1-2; 8 bases agree with TRBD1. Trimming cost V 4 bases and J 4 bases; bases outside gene matches: 3. Germline V gene data show CDR1 as SGHTS and CDR2 as YDEGEE. The length of the CDR3 is 13 residues. CDR3 DNA: TGTGCCAGCAGCCGACAGGGGTCCTATGGCTACACCTTC. It specifies CASSRQGSYGYTF. The full variable domain, rest sourced from reference TRBV5-8 and TRBJ1-2, is EAGVTQSPTHLIKTRGQQATLRCSPISGHTSVYWYQQALGLGLQFLLWYDEGEERNRGNFPPRFSGRQFPNYSSELNVNALELEDSALYLCASSRQGSYGYTFGSGTRLTVV.

The chain links TRBV3-1 (or the pseudogene TRBV3-2) to TRBJ2-7, with 8 positions matching TRBD2. The length of the CDR3 is 13 residues. Trimming took 8 bases from V and 4 from J; bases not matched to a gene: 7. The V gene's germline CDR1 is LGHDT and CDR2 YNNKEL (reference sequence). Here the CDR3 reads CASGRGGMYEQYF. The CDR3 nucleotides are TGTGCCAGCGGTCGGGGGGGCATGTACGAGCAGTACTTC.

V and J are TRBV9 and TRBJ2-5; weak D call: TRBD2 (5 bases). This CDR3 has 14 residues. Germline V gene sequence: CDR1 SGDLS, CDR2 YYNGEE. V lost 0 bases and J 4 bases, leaving 10 bases between the germline ends. The CDR3 sequence: CASSVDLGRETQYF. The CDR3 nucleotides are TGTGCCAGCAGCGTAGATCTGGGGAGAGAGACCCAGTACTTC.

This chain joins TRBV28 and TRBJ2-1, with 7 bases lining up with TRBD2. The length of the CDR3 is 15 residues. Trimming at V came to 2 bases and at J to 6 bases, leaving 7 bases not matched to a gene. The germline V gene has CDR1 MDHEN and CDR2 SYDVKM. This CDR3 is CASSLAGLVTNEQFF. The CDR3 region has the DNA TGTGCCAGCAGTTTAGCCGGACTAGTAACCAATGAGCAGTTCTTC.

V is TRBV7-2 and J is TRBJ2-1; 9 nucleotides align to TRBD1. V lost 5 bases to trimming and J lost 6 bases; unmatched junction nucleotides: 8. Germline V gives CDR1 SGHTA, CDR2 FQGNSA. The CDR3 is 15 residues long. The CDR3 region has the DNA TGTGCCAGCAGCATTCGACAGGGGGTAACCAATGAGCAGTTCTTC. Its protein is CASSIRQGVTNEQFF. Variable domain in full (rest from reference TRBV7-2 and TRBJ2-1): GAGVSQSPSNKVTEKGKDVELRCDPISGHTALYWYRQSLGQGLEFLIYFQGNSAPDKSGLPSDRFSAERTGGSVSTLTIQRTQQEDSAVYLCASSIRQGVTNEQFFGPGTRLTVL.

The rearrangement joins TRBV19 to TRBJ1-1; D possibly corresponds to TRBD1 (6 bases). The V and J ends lost 1 base and 4 bases respectively, with 13 bases between them. Germline values: CDR1 LNHDA, CDR2 SQIVND (reference sequence). The CDR3 totals 15 residues. Written as DNA, the CDR3 is TGTGCCAGTAGTATAGTGGGGGCGGAAGGCACTGAAGCTTTCTTT. It codes for CASSIVGAEGTEAFF.

The V and J genes are TRBV6-4 and TRBJ2-1; 11 bases fit TRBD2. CDR1 and CDR2 (germline): MRHNA, SNTAGT. The V and J ends lost 5 bases and 6 bases, in that order; junction bases with no gene match: 6. This CDR3 region has 15 residues. CDR3 in amino acids: CASSHSGGAGNEQFF. Written as DNA, the CDR3 is TGTGCCAGCAGTCATAGCGGGGGGGCCGGCAATGAGCAGTTCTTC.

The chain combines TRBV7-9 with TRBJ1-4, with unresolved D. V gave up 3 bases and J gave up 8 bases, with 4 bases separating them. This CDR3 is built from 11 residues. From germline, CDR1 is SEHNR and CDR2 FQNEAQ (reference sequence). As DNA, the CDR3 is TGTGCCAGCAGCTTTCAGGAAAAACTGTTTTTT. The encoded protein is CASSFQEKLFF.